This TCR beta chain comes out of a study of OX40 agonist ivuxolimab in advanced cancers. Study-wide background: Every 2 weeks, patients got intravenous ivuxolimab at one of six dose levels (0.01-10 mg/kg). Males comprised about 78% of the group, whose mean age was approximately 62 years (range 23 to 79). Study-wide results and limits: Expanded clones were, on average, more numerous in CD8+ T cells than in CD4+.

Looked up from germline, CDR1 is MNHEY and CDR2 is SMNVEV (reference sequence). The CDR3 totals 15 residues. J lost 7 bases, V lost 5 bases, and 12 bases had no gene match. Concerning this clone itself: What it recognizes is unknown.

TCRdb's table, derived via immunoSEQ multiplex PCR, lists solely in-frame clones and lacks some. The sample lists tens of thousands of clones; 85% to 90% were seen once. The source is an adult with an advanced solid tumor such as melanoma, head and neck, liver or kidney cancer. The sample in question was CD4+ or CD8+ T cells sorted from blood, obtained in a trial of the OX40 agonist ivuxolimab. The V gene is TRBV27, the J gene TRBJ2-7; 9 bases agree with TRBD2. DNA for the CDR3: TGTGCCAGCAGTCTCCTAGCGGGACTCCCCCGGGAGCAGTACTTC. Protein: CASSLLAGLPREQYF.